Sequencing of this T cell receptor (beta chain) was carried out in a study of blood T cell repertoires in COVID-19. Study-level information: Material from acute and convalescent COVID-19 was sourced from the United States, Italy and Spain. The cDNA or gDNA used as material had been derived from T cells, B-cell-depleted T cells, or PBMCs.

This clone has a single count. The CDR3 spans 14 residues. V gave up 7 bases and J gave up 4 bases, with 11 bases separating them. Germline CDR1 SNHLY, CDR2 FYNNEI. Per the original methods: By means of reference gene primer amplification, nucleated cell counts were estimated. Only in-frame clones appear in the TCRdb table, and some are missing; sequencing was by immunoSEQ multiplex PCR. Clonal size and the V and J genes are those of that table, whereas D and trimming came from the DNA. This sample yields some 87,000 clones, of which about four fifths are seen a single time; roughly 40% belongs to the top ten.

Sequenced sample: peripheral blood. This chain joins TRBV2 and TRBJ1-6; a weak D match, TRBD1 (5 bases). The source of this sequence is a man older than 75 with active or convalescent COVID-19. The CDR3 here is CASTRVGYNSPLHF. The CDR3 DNA follows: TGTGCCAGCACCAGGGTGGGGTATAATTCACCCCTCCACTTT.